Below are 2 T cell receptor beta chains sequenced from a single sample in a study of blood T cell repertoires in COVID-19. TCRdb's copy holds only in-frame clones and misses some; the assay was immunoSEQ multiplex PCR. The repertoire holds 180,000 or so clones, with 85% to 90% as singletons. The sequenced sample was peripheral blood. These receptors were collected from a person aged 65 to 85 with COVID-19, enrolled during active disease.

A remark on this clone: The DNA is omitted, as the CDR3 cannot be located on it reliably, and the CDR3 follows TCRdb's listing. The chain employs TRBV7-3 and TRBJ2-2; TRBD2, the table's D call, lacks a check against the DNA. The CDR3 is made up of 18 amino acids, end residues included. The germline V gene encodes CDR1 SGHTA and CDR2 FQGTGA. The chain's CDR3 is CASSSTLGRGSIPGELFF.

The CDR3, as DNA: TGTGCCAGCAGCTTAGAGACCGGGACATACGTGAAAGCTTTCTTT. As protein: CASSLETGTYVKAFF. The genes are TRBV7-8 and TRBJ1-1; possible D gene TRBD1, 6 bases. This CDR3 contains 15 residues. Germline CDR1 is SGHVS and CDR2 is FQNEAQ. V was cut by 1 base and J by 9 bases, with 18 bases left in between.